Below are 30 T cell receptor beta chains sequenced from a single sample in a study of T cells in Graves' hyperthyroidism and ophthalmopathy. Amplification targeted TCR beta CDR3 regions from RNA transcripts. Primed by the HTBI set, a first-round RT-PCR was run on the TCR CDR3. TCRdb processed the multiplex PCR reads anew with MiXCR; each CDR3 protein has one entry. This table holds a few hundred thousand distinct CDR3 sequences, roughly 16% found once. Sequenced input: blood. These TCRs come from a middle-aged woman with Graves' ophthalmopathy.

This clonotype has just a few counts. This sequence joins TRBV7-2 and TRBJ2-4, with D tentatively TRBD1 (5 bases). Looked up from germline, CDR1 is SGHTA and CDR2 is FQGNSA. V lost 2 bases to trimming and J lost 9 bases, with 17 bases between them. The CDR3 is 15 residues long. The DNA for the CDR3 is TGTGCCAGCAGCTTAACACCGGGCCTTGACAGCATTCAGTACTTC. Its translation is CASSLTPGLDSIQYF.

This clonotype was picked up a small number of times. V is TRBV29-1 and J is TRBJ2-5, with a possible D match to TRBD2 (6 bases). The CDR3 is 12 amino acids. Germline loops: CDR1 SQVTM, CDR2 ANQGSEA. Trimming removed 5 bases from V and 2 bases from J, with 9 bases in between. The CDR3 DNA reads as TGCAGCGTTCGCGGGGATCAAGAGACCCAGTACTTC. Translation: CSVRGDQETQYF.

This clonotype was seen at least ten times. The CDR3 protein is CASSLLTASTYEQYF. CDR3 coding DNA: TGTGCCAGCAGTTTATTGACAGCATCTACCTACGAGCAGTACTTC. This sequence joins TRBV28 and TRBJ2-7; D might be TRBD1 (5 bases). Between the trimmed V and J ends, which lost 1 base and 2 bases, there was a span of 12 bases. The CDR3 has 15 residues. Germline CDR1 MDHEN, CDR2 SYDVKM.

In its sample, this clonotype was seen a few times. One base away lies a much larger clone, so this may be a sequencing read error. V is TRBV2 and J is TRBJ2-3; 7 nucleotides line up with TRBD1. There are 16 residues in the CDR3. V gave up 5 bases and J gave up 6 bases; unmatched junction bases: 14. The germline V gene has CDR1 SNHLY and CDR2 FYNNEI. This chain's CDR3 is CASSKGQRSLLDTQYF. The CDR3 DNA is TGTGCCAGCAGTAAGGGACAGAGGTCCCTATTGGATACGCAGTATTTT. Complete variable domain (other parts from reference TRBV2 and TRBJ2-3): EPEVTQTPSHQVTQMGQEVILRCVPISNHLYFYWYRQILGQKVEFLVSFYNNEISEKSEIFDDQFSVERPDGSNFTLKIRSTKLEDSAMYFCASSKGQRSLLDTQYFGPGTRLTVL.

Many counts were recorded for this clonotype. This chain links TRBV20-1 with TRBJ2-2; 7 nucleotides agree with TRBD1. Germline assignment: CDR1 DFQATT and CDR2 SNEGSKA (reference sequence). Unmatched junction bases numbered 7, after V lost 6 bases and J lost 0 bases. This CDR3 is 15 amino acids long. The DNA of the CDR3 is TGCAGTGCGCCGCGAGGGGGCGCGAACACCGGGGAGCTGTTTTTT. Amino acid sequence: CSAPRGGANTGELFF.

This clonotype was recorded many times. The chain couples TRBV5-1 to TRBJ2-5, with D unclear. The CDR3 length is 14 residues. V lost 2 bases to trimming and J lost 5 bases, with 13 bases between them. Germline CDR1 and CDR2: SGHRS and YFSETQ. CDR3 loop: CASSFSDPLETQYF. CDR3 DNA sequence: TGCGCCAGCAGCTTTTCGGATCCTTTGGAGACCCAGTACTTC.

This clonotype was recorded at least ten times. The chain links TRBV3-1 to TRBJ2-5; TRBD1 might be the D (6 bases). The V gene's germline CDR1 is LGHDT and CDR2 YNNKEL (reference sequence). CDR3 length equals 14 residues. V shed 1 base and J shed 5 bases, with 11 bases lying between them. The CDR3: CASSQAGHLETQYF. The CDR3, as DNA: TGTGCCAGCAGCCAAGCGGGACATTTGGAGACCCAGTACTTC.

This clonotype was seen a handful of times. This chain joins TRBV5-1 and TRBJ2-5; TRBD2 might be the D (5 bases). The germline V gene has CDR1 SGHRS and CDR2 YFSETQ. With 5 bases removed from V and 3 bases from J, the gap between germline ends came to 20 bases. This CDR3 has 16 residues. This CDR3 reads CASRSGGTTLEETQYF. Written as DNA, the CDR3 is TGCGCCAGCAGGTCAGGAGGAACCACTCTCGAAGAGACCCAGTACTTC.

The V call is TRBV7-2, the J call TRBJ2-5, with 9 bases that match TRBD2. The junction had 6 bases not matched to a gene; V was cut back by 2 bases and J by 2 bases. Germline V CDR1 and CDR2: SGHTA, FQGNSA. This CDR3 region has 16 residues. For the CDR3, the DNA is TGTGCCAGCAGCTTATTGACTAGCGGCTATCAAGAGACCCAGTACTTC. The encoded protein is CASSLLTSGYQETQYF.

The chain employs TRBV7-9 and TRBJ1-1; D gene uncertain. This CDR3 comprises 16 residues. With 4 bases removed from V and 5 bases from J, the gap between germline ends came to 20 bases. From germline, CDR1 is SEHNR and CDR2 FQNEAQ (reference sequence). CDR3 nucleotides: TGTGCCAGCAGCTCAAACTCAGCCGGATTGGATACTGAAGCTTTCTTT. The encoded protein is CASSSNSAGLDTEAFF.

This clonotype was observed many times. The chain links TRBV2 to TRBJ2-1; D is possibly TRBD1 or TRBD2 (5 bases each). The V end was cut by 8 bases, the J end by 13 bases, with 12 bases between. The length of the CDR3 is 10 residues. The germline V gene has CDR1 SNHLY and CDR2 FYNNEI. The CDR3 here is CASGAGAQFF. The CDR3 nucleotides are TGTGCCAGCGGCGCCGGGGCCCAGTTCTTC. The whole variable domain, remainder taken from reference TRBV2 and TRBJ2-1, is EPEVTQTPSHQVTQMGQEVILRCVPISNHLYFYWYRQILGQKVEFLVSFYNNEISEKSEIFDDQFSVERPDGSNFTLKIRSTKLEDSAMYFCASGAGAQFFGPGTRLTVL.

CDR3 residues: CASSLWTSVDTQYF. The CDR3 coding sequence is TGCGCCAGCAGCCTCTGGACTAGCGTAGATACGCAGTATTTT. This chain uses TRBV5-1 with TRBJ2-3, with 9 bases fitting TRBD2. Germline V gene sequence: CDR1 SGHRS, CDR2 YFSETQ. The CDR3 contains 14 residues. Trimming took 4 bases from V and 5 from J; bases not matched to a gene: 5.

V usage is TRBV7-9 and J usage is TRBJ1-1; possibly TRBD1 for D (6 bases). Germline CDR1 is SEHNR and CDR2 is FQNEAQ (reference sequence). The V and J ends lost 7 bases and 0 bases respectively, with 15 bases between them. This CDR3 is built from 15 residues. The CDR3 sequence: CASNPTGFLNTEAFF. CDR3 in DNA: TGTGCCAGCAATCCAACAGGGTTCCTGAACACTGAAGCTTTCTTT.

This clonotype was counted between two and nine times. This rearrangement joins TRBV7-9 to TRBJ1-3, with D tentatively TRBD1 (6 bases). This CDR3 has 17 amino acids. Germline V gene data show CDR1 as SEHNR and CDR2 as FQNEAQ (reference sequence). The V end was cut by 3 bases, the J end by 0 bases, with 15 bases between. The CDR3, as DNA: TGTGCCAGCAGCTTCGGCGGGACATTTAGCTCTGGAAACACCATATATTTT. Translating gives CASSFGGTFSSGNTIYF.

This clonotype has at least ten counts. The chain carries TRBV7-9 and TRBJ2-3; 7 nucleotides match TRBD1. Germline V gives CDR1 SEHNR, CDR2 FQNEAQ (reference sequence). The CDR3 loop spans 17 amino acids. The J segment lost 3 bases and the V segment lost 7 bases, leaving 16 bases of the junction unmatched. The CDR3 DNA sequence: TGTGCCAGCACCCCTCGTCGGGCAGGGGGATCGACAGATACGCAGTATTTT. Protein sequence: CASTPRRAGGSTDTQYF.

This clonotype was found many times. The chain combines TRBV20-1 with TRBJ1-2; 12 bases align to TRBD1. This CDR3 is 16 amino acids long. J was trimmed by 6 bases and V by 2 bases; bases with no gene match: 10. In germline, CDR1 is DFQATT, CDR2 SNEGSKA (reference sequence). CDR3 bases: TGCAGTGCTAGATTCCGGGACAGGGGGCTCTCGGATGGCTACACCTTC. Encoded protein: CSARFRDRGLSDGYTF.

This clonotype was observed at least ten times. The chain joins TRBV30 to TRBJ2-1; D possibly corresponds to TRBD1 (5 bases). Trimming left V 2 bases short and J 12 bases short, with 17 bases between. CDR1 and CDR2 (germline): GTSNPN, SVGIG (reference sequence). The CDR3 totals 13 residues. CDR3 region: CAWSPGPRGGQFF. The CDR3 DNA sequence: TGTGCCTGGAGTCCAGGGCCACGCGGCGGGCAGTTCTTC.

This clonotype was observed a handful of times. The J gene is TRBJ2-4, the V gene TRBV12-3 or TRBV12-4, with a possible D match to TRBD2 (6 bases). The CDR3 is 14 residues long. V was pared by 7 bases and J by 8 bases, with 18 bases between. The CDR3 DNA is TGTGCCAGCACTCCCCGGGGGAGAGGGGACATTCAGTACTTC. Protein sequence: CASTPRGRGDIQYF.

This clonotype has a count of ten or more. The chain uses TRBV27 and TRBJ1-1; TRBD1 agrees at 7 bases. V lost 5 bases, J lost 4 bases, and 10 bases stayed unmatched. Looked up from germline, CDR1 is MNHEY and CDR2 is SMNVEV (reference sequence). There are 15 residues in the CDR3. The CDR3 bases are TGTGCCAGCAGTCGTCCTCAGGGGGGAGGCACTGAAGCTTTCTTT. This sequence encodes CASSRPQGGGTEAFF.

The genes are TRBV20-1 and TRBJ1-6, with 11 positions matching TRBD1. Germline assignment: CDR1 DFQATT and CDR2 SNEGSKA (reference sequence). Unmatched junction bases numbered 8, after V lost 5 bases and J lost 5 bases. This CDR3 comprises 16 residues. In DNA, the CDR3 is TGCAGTGCTTCTCACCCGGGACAGGGGGATAATTCACCCCTCCACTTT. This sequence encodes CSASHPGQGDNSPLHF.

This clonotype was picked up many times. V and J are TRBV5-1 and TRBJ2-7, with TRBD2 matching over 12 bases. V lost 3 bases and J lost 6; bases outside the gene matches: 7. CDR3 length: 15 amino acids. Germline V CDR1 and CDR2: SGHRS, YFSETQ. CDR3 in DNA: TGCGCCAGCAGCTCAGGACTAGCGGGACGAAGCGAGCAGTACTTC. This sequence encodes CASSSGLAGRSEQYF.

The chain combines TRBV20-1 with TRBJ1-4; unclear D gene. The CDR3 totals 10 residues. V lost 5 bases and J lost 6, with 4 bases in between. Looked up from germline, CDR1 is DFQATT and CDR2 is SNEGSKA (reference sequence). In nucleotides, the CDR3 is TGCAGTGCTCCATATGAAAAACTGTTTTTT. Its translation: CSAPYEKLFF.

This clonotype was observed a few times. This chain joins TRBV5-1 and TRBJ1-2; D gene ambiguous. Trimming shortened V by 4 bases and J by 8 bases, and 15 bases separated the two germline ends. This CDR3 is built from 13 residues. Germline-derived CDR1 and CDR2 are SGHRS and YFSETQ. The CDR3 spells CASSRREGSGYTF. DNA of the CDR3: TGCGCCAGCAGCCGAAGGGAAGGGAGCGGCTACACCTTC.

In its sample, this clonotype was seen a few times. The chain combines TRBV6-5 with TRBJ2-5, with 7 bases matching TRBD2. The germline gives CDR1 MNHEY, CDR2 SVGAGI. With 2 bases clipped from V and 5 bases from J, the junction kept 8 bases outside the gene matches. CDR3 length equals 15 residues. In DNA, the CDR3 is TGTGCCAGCAGTTACAATACCGCCGGGAGGGAGACCCAGTACTTC. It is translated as CASSYNTAGRETQYF.

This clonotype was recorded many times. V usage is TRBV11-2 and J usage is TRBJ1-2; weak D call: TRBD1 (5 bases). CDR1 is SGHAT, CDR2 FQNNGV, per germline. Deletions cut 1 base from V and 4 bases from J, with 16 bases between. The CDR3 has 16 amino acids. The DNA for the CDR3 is TGTGCCAGCAGCTTAGGTCCGCAGGGAGCCCTCTATGGCTACACCTTC. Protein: CASSLGPQGALYGYTF. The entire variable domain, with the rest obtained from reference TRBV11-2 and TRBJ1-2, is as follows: EAGVAQSPRYKIIEKRQSVAFWCNPISGHATLYWYQQILGQGPKLLIQFQNNGVVDDSQLPKDRFSAERLKGVDSTLKIQPAKLEDSAVYLCASSLGPQGALYGYTFGSGTRLTVV.

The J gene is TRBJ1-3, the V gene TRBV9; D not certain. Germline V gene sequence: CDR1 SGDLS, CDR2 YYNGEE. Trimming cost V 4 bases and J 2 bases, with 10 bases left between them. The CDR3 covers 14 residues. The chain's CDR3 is CASSPGNAGNTIYF. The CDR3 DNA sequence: TGTGCCAGCAGCCCGGGAAACGCTGGAAACACCATATATTTT.

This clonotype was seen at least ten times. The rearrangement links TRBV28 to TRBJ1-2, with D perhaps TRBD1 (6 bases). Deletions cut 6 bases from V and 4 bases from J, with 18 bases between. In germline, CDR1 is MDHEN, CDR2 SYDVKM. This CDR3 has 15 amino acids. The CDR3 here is CASSPPAGQIYGYTF. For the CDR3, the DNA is TGTGCCAGCAGCCCGCCGGCCGGACAGATCTATGGCTACACCTTC.

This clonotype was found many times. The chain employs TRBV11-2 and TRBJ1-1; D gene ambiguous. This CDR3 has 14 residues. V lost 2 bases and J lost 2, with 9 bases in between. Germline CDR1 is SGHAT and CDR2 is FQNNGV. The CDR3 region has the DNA TGTGCCAGCAGCTTATTTCAGTTAAACACTGAAGCTTTCTTT. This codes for CASSLFQLNTEAFF.

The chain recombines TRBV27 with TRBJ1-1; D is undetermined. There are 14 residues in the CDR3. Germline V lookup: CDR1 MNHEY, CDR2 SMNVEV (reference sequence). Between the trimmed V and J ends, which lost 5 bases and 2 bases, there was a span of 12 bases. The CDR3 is CASSPRSGNTEAFF. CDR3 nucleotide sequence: TGTGCCAGCAGTCCCCGCAGTGGAAACACTGAAGCTTTCTTT.

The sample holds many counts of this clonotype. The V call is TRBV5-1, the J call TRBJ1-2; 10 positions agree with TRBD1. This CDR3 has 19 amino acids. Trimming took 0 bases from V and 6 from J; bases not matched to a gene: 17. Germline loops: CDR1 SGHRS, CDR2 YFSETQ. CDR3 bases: TGCGCCAGCAGCTTGGCCCCCGGGACAGGGGACGGGAGACGAGATGGCTACACCTTC. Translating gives CASSLAPGTGDGRRDGYTF.